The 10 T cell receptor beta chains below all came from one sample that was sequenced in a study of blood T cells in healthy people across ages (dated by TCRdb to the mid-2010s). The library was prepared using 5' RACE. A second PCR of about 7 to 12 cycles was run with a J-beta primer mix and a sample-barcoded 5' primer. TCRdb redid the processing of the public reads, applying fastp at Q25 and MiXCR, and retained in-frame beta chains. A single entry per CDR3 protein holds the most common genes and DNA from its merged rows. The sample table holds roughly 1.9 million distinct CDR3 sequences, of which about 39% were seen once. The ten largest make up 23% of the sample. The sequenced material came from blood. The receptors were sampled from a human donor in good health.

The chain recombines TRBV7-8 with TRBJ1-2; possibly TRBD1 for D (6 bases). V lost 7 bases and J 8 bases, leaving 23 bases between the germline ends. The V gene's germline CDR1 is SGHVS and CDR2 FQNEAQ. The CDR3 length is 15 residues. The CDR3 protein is CASILGRDILVGYTF. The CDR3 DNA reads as TGTGCCAGCATCCTTGGACGGGACATCTTGGTGGGCTACACCTTC.

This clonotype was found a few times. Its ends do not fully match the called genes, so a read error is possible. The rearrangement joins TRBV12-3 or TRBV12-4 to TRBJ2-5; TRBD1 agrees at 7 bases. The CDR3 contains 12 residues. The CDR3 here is CVSSPRGQDKYF. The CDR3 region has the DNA TGTGTCAGCAGTCCTAGAGGACAGGATAAGTACTTC.

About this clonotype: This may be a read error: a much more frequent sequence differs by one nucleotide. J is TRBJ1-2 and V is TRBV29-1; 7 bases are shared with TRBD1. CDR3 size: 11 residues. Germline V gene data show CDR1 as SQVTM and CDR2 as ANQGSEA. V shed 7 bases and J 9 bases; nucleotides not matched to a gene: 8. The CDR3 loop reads CSGGDRYSYTF. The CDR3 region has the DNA TGCAGCGGGGGGGACAGATATAGCTACACCTTC.

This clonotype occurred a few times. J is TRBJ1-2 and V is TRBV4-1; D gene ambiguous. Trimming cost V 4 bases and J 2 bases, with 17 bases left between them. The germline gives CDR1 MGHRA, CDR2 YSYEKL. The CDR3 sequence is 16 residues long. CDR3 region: CASSPREGGRNYGYTF. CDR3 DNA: TGCGCCAGCAGCCCGAGAGAGGGAGGGAGGAACTATGGCTACACCTTC.

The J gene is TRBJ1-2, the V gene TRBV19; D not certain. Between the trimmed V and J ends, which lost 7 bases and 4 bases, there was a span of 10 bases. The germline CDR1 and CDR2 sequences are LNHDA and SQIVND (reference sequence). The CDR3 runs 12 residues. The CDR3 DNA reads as TGTGCCAGTAAGATGGGTAGCTATGGCTACACCTTC. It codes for CASKMGSYGYTF.

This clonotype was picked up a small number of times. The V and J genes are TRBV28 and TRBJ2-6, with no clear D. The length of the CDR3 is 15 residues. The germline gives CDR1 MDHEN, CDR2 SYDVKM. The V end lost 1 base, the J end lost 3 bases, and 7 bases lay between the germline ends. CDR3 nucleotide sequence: TGTGCCAGCAGTTTATCGGACGGTGGGGCCAACGTCCTGACTTTC. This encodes CASSLSDGGANVLTF.

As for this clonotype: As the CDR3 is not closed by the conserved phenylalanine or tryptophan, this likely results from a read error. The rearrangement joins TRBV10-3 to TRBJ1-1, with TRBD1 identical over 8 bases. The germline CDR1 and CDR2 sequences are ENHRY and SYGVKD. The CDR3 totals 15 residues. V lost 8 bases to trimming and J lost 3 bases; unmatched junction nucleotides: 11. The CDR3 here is CAIGKTGEKDTEAFC. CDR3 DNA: TGTGCCATCGGCAAGACAGGGGAAAAGGACACTGAAGCTTTCTGT.

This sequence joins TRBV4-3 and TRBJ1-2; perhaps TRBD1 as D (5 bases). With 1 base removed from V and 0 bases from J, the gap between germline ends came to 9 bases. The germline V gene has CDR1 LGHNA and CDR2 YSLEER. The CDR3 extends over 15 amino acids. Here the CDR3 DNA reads TGCGCCAGCAGCCAAGTAGCAGGGACTAACTATGGCTACACCTTC. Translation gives CASSQVAGTNYGYTF.

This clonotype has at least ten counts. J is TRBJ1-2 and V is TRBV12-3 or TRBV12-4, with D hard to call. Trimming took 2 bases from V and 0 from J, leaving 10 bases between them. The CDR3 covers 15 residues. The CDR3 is CASSLRAASNYGYTF. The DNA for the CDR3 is TGTGCCAGCAGTTTAAGGGCAGCCTCTAACTATGGCTACACCTTC.

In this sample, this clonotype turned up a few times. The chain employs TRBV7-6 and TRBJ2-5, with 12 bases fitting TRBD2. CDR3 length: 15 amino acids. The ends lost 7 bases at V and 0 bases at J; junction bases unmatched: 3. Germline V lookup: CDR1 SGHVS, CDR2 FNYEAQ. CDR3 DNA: TGTGCCAGCACCCTAGCGGGGGGGTACCAAGAGACCCAGTACTTC. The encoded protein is CASTLAGGYQETQYF.